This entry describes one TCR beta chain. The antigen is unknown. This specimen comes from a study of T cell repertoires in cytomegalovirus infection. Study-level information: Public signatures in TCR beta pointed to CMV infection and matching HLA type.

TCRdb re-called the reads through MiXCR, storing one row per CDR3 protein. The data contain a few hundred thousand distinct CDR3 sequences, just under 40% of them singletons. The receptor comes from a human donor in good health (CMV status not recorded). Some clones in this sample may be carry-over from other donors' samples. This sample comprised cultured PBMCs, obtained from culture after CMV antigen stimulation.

CDR3 DNA sequence: TGTGCCATCAGTGATAGGAGGGCTGGCGAAGACGAGCAGTACTTC. Translation gives CAISDRRAGEDEQYF. The rearrangement links TRBV10-3 to TRBJ2-7; the D gene is possibly TRBD2 (6 bases). The germline V and J ends were trimmed by 3 bases and 5 bases, with 17 bases remaining between them. CDR3 size: 15 residues. CDR1 ENHRY and CDR2 SYGVKD come from the germline V gene.